This is a list of T cell receptor beta chains from one sample in a study of T-cell reconstitution after alpha-beta-depleted transplantation in children. One entry per CDR3 protein, called by TCRdb with MiXCR from the PCR reads. The table records about 200,000 distinct CDR3 sequences, 13% to 15% of them present only once. Sequencing was performed on PBMCs from the stem cell graft donor, taken from the stem cell graft. Receptors were obtained from a human donor who donated a stem cell graft to a child with acute lymphoblastic leukemia. CDR3s leave out the opening cysteine and the closing phenylalanine or tryptophan.

v_gene	CDR3aa
TRBV28	ASDTWREGIYNEQF
TRBV5-1	ASSLSTSGSPTDTQY
TRBV20-1	SASGHYEQY
TRBV7-6	ASSLGEPGQGARRAF
TRBV5-4	ASSPSWTGIKGANVLT
TRBV7-2	ASSPFPGQGYQPQH
TRBV5-1	ASSLALTGEQF
TRBV10-3	AISDEGLNQPQH
TRBV12-3/TRBV12-4	ASSLKELASSYNEQF
TRBV5-6	ASSSGRVSGNTIY
TRBV5-1	ASSLGSGETQY
TRBV20-1	SASSSGYPSNEQF
TRBV7-2	ASSLSLPDTQY
TRBV6-1	ASSGGQGRIYGYT
TRBV24-1	ATSDRRQRSSYNEQF
TRBV12-3/TRBV12-4	ASRFRVAGPGAF
TRBV20-1	SATLPPTSIDEQF
TRBV3-1	ASSQGHSYNEQF
TRBV5-1	ASSLEGGVRRYGYT
TRBV20-1	SARAGRAAIVEAF
TRBV13	ASSKETGWTNEQF
TRBV5-1	ASSLEGIHSREQY
TRBV29-1	SSSPRGLGQETQY
TRBV11-3	ASSSVGYEQY
TRBV12-3/TRBV12-4	ASSSAGEQF
TRBV10-3	AISKPGPLRDTEAF
TRBV12-3/TRBV12-4	ASSPGGGPYNEQF
TRBV29-1	SVSRGTSHQETQY